The present T cell receptor (beta chain) was sequenced within a study of blood T cell repertoires in COVID-19. V lost 4 bases, J lost 0 bases, and 11 bases lay in between. The CDR3 sequence is 15 residues long. Germline V CDR1 and CDR2: SNHLY, FYNNEI. Methods used by the authors: Amplified reference gene primers provided the basis for estimating nucleated cell counts. Generated by immunoSEQ multiplex PCR, the TCRdb table keeps only in-frame clones and is missing some. D and trimming were read from the DNA, whereas the V and J calls and clone size are those reported in that table. The repertoire holds about 180,000 clones, with roughly 81% as singletons.

Sample: peripheral blood. The chain uses TRBV2 and TRBJ2-3; unclear D gene. The TCR was taken from an elderly woman with COVID-19, enrolled during active disease. CDR3 residues: CASSGRLASTDTQYF. Here the CDR3 DNA reads TGTGCCAGCAGTGGGCGGTTAGCTAGCACAGATACGCAGTATTTT.